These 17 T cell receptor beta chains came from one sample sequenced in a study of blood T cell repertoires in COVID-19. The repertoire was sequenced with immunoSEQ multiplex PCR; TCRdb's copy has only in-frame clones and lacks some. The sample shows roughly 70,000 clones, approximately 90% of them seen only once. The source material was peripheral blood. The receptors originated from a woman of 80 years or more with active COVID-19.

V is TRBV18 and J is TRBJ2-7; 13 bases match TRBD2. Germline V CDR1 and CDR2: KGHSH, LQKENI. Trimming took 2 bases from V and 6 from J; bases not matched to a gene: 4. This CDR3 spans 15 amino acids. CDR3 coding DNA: TGTGCCAGCTCACCAGGACTAGCGGGAGTGGGCGAGCAGTACTTC. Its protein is CASSPGLAGVGEQYF.

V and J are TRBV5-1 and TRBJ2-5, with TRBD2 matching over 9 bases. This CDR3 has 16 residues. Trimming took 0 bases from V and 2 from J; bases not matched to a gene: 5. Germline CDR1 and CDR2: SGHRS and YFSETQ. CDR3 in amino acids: CASSLAGLATQETQYF. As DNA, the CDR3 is TGCGCCAGCAGCTTGGCCGGACTAGCGACACAAGAGACCCAGTACTTC.

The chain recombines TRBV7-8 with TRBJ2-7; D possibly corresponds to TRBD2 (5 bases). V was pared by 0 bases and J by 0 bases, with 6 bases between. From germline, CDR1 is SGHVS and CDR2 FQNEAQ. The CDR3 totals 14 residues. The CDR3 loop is CASSLAGVSYEQYF. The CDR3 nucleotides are TGTGCCAGCAGCTTAGCGGGAGTCTCCTACGAGCAGTACTTC.

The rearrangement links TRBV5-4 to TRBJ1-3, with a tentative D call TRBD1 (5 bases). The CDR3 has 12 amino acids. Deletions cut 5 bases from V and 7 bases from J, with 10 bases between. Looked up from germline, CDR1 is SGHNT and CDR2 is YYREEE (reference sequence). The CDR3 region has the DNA TGTGCCAGCAGTTCTCGGGGGAACACCATATATTTT. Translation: CASSSRGNTIYF. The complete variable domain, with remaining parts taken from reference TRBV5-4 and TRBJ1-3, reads ETGVTQSPTHLIKTRGQQVTLRCSSQSGHNTVSWYQQALGQGPQFIFQYYREEENGRGNFPPRFSGLQFPNYSSELNVNALELDDSALYLCASSSRGNTIYFGEGSWLTVV.

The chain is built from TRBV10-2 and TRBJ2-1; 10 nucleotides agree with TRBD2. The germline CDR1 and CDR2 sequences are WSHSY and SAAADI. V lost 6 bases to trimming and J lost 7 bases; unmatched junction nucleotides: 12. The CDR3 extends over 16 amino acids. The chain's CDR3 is CASSSLAGNNRNEQFF. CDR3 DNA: TGCGCCAGCAGCTCACTAGCGGGAAATAATCGGAATGAGCAGTTCTTC.

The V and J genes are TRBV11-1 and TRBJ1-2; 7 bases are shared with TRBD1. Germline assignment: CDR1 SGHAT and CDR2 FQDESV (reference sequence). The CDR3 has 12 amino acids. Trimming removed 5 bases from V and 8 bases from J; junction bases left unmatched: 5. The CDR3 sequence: CASSPDRAGYTF. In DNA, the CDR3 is TGTGCCAGCAGCCCCGACAGGGCCGGCTACACCTTC.

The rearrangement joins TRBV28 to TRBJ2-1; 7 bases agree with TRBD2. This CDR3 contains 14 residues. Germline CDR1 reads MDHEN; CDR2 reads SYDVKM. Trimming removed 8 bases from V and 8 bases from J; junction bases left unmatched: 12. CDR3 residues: CASQPGTIADEQFF. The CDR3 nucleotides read TGTGCCAGCCAACCCGGGACTATTGCGGATGAGCAGTTCTTC.

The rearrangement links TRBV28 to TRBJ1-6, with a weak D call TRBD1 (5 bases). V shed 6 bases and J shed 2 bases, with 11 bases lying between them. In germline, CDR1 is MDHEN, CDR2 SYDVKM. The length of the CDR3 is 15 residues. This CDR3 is CASRVGVTYNSPLHF. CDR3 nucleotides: TGTGCCAGCAGGGTAGGGGTTACCTATAATTCACCCCTCCACTTT.

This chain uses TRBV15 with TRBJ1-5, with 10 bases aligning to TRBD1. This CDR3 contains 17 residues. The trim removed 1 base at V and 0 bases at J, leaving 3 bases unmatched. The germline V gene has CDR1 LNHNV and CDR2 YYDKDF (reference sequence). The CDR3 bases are TGTGCCACCAGCAGAGGACAGGGGGCCCATAGCAATCAGCCCCAGCATTTT. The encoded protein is CATSRGQGAHSNQPQHF. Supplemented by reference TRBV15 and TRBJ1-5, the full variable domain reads DAMVIQNPRYQVTQFGKPVTLSCSQTLNHNVMYWYQQKSSQAPKLLFHYYDKDFNNEADTPDNFQSRRPNTSFCFLDIRSPGLGDTAMYLCATSRGQGAHSNQPQHFGDGTRLSIL.

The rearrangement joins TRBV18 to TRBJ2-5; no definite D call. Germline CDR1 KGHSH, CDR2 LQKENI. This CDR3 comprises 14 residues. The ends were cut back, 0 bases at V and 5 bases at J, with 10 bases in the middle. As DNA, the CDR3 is TGTGCCAGCTCACCACCAAGTCTCGGGGAGACCCAGTACTTC. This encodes CASSPPSLGETQYF.

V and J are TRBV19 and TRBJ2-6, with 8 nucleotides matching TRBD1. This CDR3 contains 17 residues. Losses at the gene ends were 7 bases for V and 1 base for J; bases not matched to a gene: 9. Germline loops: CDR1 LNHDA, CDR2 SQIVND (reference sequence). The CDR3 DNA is TGTGCCAGTACTAATAGACAGGGGAGGTCTGGGGCCAACGTCCTGACTTTC. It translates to CASTNRQGRSGANVLTF.

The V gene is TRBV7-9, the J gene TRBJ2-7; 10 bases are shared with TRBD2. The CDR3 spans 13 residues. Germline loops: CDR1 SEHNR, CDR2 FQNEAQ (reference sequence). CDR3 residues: CALGGLAGDEQYF. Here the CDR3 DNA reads TGTGCTCTTGGGGGGCTAGCGGGAGACGAGCAGTACTTC.

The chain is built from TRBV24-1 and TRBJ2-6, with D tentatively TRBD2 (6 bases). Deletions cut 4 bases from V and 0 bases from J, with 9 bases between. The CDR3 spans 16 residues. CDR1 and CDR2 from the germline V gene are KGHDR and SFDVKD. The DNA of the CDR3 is TGTGCCACCAGTGAAGGCGGGATCTCTGGGGCCAACGTCCTGACTTTC. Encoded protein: CATSEGGISGANVLTF.

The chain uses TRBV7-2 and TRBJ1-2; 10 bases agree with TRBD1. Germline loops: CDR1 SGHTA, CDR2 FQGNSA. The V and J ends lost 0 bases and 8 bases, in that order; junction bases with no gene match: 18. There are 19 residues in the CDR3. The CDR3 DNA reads TGTGCCAGCAGCTTAGCGCAAAGACAGGGGGCCAGGGTGTTGAGCGGCTACACCTTC. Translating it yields CASSLAQRQGARVLSGYTF.

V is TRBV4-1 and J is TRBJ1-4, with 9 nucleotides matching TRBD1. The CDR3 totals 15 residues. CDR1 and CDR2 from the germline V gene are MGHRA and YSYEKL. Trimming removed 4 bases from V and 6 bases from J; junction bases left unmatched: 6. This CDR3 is CASSPGQGRHEKLFF. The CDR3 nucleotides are TGCGCCAGCAGCCCTGGACAGGGGCGGCATGAAAAACTGTTTTTT.

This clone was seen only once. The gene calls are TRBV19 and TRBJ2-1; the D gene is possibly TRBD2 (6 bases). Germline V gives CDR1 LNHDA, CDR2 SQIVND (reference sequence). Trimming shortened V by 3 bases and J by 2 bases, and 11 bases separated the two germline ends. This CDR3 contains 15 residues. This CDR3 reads CASSIDRRAYNEQFF. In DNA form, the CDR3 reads TGTGCCAGTAGTATTGATAGGAGGGCCTACAATGAGCAGTTCTTC.

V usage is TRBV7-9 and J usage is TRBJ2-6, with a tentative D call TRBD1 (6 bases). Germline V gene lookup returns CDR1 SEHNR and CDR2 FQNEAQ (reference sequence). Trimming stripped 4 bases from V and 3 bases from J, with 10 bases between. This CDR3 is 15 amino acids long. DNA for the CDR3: TGTGCCAGCAGCTCCCGAGGGGGTGGGGCCAACGTCCTGACTTTC. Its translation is CASSSRGGGANVLTF.